The 24 T cell receptor beta chains in this list originate from one sample, sequenced in a study of human T cells and chemical hapten exposure. TCRdb reanalysed the RACE reads using MiXCR and keeps one entry per CDR3 protein. The sample carries 300,000 to 350,000 distinct CDR3 sequences, roughly 6.9% recorded once. Sample time point: patch test 1, 2 weeks after DPC sensitization. As to treatment: therapeutic diphenylcyclopropenone sensitization with weekly scalp DPC. Sequencing used whole blood, obtained in connection with sensitization to the hapten diphenylcyclopropenone (DPC). All receptors derive from a woman in her late teens or twenties with alopecia areata. Some clones in this sample may be carry-over from other donors' samples.

This clonotype has more than one count but fewer than ten. This rearrangement joins TRBV27 to TRBJ2-5; D might be TRBD1 (6 bases). CDR3 length: 14 amino acids. Germline assignment: CDR1 MNHEY and CDR2 SMNVEV (reference sequence). Trimming left V 3 bases short and J 2 bases short, with 10 bases between. Written as DNA, the CDR3 is TGTGCCAGCAGTTTCACCGGACAGCAAGAGACCCAGTACTTC. Translating it yields CASSFTGQQETQYF.

This clonotype occurred a few times. The rearrangement links TRBV10-3 to TRBJ2-7; the D gene is possibly TRBD1 (6 bases). CDR3 length: 14 residues. Per germline, CDR1 ENHRY and CDR2 SYGVKD. Trimming pared 0 bases from V and 6 bases from J, leaving 12 bases between. The CDR3 reads CAISESTGQAEQYF. CDR3 DNA sequence: TGTGCCATCAGTGAGTCTACAGGGCAGGCCGAGCAGTACTTC.

The sample holds many counts of this clonotype. This chain links TRBV6-5 with TRBJ2-7; D possibly uses TRBD1 or TRBD2 (6 bases each). The germline V gene encodes CDR1 MNHEY and CDR2 SVGAGI. The CDR3 spans 14 residues. The germline V and J ends were trimmed by 2 bases and 5 bases, with 13 bases remaining between them. As DNA, the CDR3 is TGTGCCAGCAGTTACGGTCGGGGGCCCCACGAGCAGTACTTC. It yields the protein CASSYGRGPHEQYF.

The sample holds many counts of this clonotype. The V gene is TRBV10-3, the J gene TRBJ1-3, with 7 bases identical to TRBD1. Trimming removed 8 bases from V and 5 bases from J; junction bases left unmatched: 3. Germline V CDR1 and CDR2: ENHRY, SYGVKD. The CDR3 extends over 12 amino acids. CDR3 region: CAIGTDRNTIYF. For the CDR3, the DNA is TGTGCCATCGGGACAGATCGAAACACCATATATTTT.

This clonotype appeared a few times. The genes are TRBV28 and TRBJ1-5; D is uncertain. The length of the CDR3 is 12 residues. Germline CDR1 MDHEN, CDR2 SYDVKM. Trimming cost V 1 base and J 6 bases, with 4 bases left between them. Here the CDR3 reads CASSLFAQPQHF. The CDR3 coding sequence is TGTGCCAGCAGTTTATTTGCTCAGCCCCAGCATTTT.

This clonotype has a handful of counts. The rearrangement uses TRBV2 and TRBJ1-1, with a weak D call TRBD1 (6 bases). This CDR3 has 14 residues. Germline assignment: CDR1 SNHLY and CDR2 FYNNEI. V was pared by 6 bases and J by 5 bases, with 16 bases between. CDR3 loop: CASRAQSGVTEAFF. The DNA for the CDR3 is TGTGCCAGCAGAGCACAGTCAGGGGTAACTGAAGCTTTCTTT.

This clonotype occurred many times. V is TRBV5-1 and J is TRBJ2-2, with D unresolved. V was pared by 0 bases and J by 1 base, with 4 bases between. This CDR3 is 14 amino acids long. CDR1 SGHRS and CDR2 YFSETQ come from the germline V gene. This CDR3 is CASSLVQNTGELFF. In DNA, the CDR3 is TGCGCCAGCAGCTTGGTCCAGAACACCGGGGAGCTGTTTTTT. The variable domain in full, completed from reference TRBV5-1 and TRBJ2-2, reads KAGVTQTPRYLIKTRGQQVTLSCSPISGHRSVSWYQQTPGQGLQFLFEYFSETQRNKGNFPGRFSGRQFSNSRSEMNVSTLELGDSALYLCASSLVQNTGELFFGEGSRLTVL.

The rearrangement uses TRBV12-3 or TRBV12-4 and TRBJ1-5, with D possibly being TRBD1 (5 bases). This CDR3 is 12 amino acids long. Trimming pared 6 bases from V and 11 bases from J, leaving 14 bases between. CDR3 in DNA: TGTGCCAGCAGCTTACAGGCGCTTACCCAGCATTTT. Amino acid sequence: CASSLQALTQHF.

This clonotype was seen only a few times. The gene calls are TRBV2 and TRBJ1-5; D not certain. This CDR3 is built from 13 residues. V lost 1 base and J 6 bases, leaving 7 bases between the germline ends. Germline assignment: CDR1 SNHLY and CDR2 FYNNEI. CDR3 residues: CASSEEGGQPQHF. The CDR3, as DNA: TGTGCCAGCAGTGAAGAGGGAGGTCAGCCCCAGCATTTT.

This clonotype turned up a few times. The chain has TRBV10-3 and TRBJ2-1; no reliable D call. Between the trimmed V and J ends, which lost 4 bases and 4 bases, there was a span of 8 bases. The CDR3 is made up of 13 amino acids. Germline V gene lookup returns CDR1 ENHRY and CDR2 SYGVKD. The DNA of the CDR3 is TGTGCCATCAGTGGGGCTGAATACAATGAGCAGTTCTTC. Translating gives CAISGAEYNEQFF.

V and J are TRBV4-2 and TRBJ2-3; D may correspond to TRBD1 or TRBD2 (5 bases each). V lost 0 bases to trimming and J lost 3 bases, with 13 bases between them. Germline CDR1 LGHNA, CDR2 YNFKEQ. The CDR3 has 16 residues. The DNA of the CDR3 is TGTGCCAGCAGCCAAGATCCGGGGAAGGGGACAGATACGCAGTATTTT. Its translation is CASSQDPGKGTDTQYF.

The DNA for the CDR3 is TGTGCCAGCAGTTCAAACAGGGGGCAGTTAGGCGAGCAGTACTTC. Translated: CASSSNRGQLGEQYF. The rearrangement links TRBV6-5 to TRBJ2-7; TRBD1 matches at 9 bases. Looked up from germline, CDR1 is MNHEY and CDR2 is SVGAGI. This CDR3 comprises 15 residues. V gave up 4 bases and J gave up 6 bases; unmatched junction bases: 10.

In this sample, this clonotype turned up a few times. Compared with germline, one end of the junction differs, possibly owing to a read error. The rearrangement uses TRBV28 and TRBJ1-3; D remains unclear. Germline CDR1 MDHEN, CDR2 SYDVKM. This CDR3 is built from 14 residues. The CDR3 loop reads CASSTRTSGNTTYF. For the CDR3, the DNA is TGTGCCAGCAGTACCAGAACCTCTGGAAACACCACATATTTT.

V and J are TRBV12-3 or TRBV12-4 and TRBJ1-3, with a tentative D call TRBD1 (6 bases). The CDR3 is made up of 15 amino acids. V lost 7 bases, J lost 0 bases, and 13 bases lay in between. CDR3 sequence: CASNQDSLSGNTIYF. The CDR3 DNA sequence: TGTGCCAGCAACCAGGACAGCCTCTCTGGAAACACCATATATTTT.

The chain is built from TRBV11-2 and TRBJ2-5; 11 bases are shared with TRBD2. The germline gives CDR1 SGHAT, CDR2 FQNNGV. The CDR3 covers 15 residues. V dropped 1 base and J dropped 4; count of bases not matched to a gene: 2. The CDR3 protein is CASSLGLAGGETQYF. In DNA, the CDR3 is TGTGCCAGCAGCTTAGGGCTAGCGGGGGGAGAGACCCAGTACTTC.

In its sample, this clonotype was seen a few times. The rearrangement links TRBV6-1 to TRBJ1-1; D is perhaps TRBD1 (6 bases). This CDR3 is 14 amino acids long. Trimming shortened V by 7 bases and J by 0 bases, and 12 bases separated the two germline ends. CDR1 and CDR2 (germline): MNHNS, SASEGT. The CDR3 sequence is CASTGRGVNTEAFF. In DNA form, the CDR3 reads TGTGCCAGCACGGGAAGGGGGGTGAACACTGAAGCTTTCTTT.

This chain uses TRBV5-1 with TRBJ2-3; D is unclear. V was cut by 7 bases and J by 0 bases, with 12 bases left in between. Germline CDR1 SGHRS, CDR2 YFSETQ. The CDR3 totals 14 residues. As DNA, the CDR3 is TGCGCCAGCGGCGGCCTTTTTAGCACAGATACGCAGTATTTT. Protein: CASGGLFSTDTQYF.

A few counts support this clonotype. V and J are TRBV4-1 and TRBJ1-6; 7 bases match TRBD1. Germline CDR1 reads MGHRA; CDR2 reads YSYEKL. The trim removed 4 bases at V and 7 bases at J, leaving 7 bases unmatched. The CDR3 is made up of 15 amino acids. CDR3 in DNA: TGCGCCAGCAGCCCCCCGACAGGGACCAATTCACCCCTCCACTTT. Protein sequence: CASSPPTGTNSPLHF.

The chain couples TRBV6-5 to TRBJ2-7; TRBD1 agrees at 7 bases. The trim removed 0 bases at V and 2 bases at J, leaving 4 bases unmatched. Germline V gene sequence: CDR1 MNHEY, CDR2 SVGAGI. The CDR3 has 15 residues. CDR3 sequence: CASSYSRDRAYEQYF. CDR3 nucleotide sequence: TGTGCCAGCAGTTACTCCCGGGACAGAGCCTACGAGCAGTACTTC.

This clonotype was seen at least ten times. This chain joins TRBV5-6 and TRBJ2-3; TRBD2 matches 9 bases. The V gene's germline CDR1 is SGHDT and CDR2 YYEEEE. Trimming took 2 bases from V and 1 from J; bases not matched to a gene: 2. The CDR3 loop spans 15 amino acids. CDR3 residues: CASSLIAGGTDTQYF. The CDR3 DNA reads as TGTGCCAGCAGCTTAATAGCGGGGGGCACAGATACGCAGTATTTT.

The chain is built from TRBV20-1 and TRBJ2-3, with a weak D call TRBD2 (6 bases). V was trimmed by 6 bases and J by 3 bases, leaving 22 bases between them. Germline loops: CDR1 DFQATT, CDR2 SNEGSKA (reference sequence). The CDR3 length is 16 residues. The CDR3 is CSARRVNGGETDTQYF. CDR3 DNA: TGCAGTGCCCGGAGGGTGAACGGCGGGGAGACAGATACGCAGTATTTT.

There are many counts of this clonotype. The chain joins TRBV29-1 to TRBJ2-3, with D possibly matching TRBD1 (5 bases). Germline V gives CDR1 SQVTM, CDR2 ANQGSEA. The CDR3 is 12 residues long. V gave up 8 bases and J gave up 3 bases, with 12 bases separating them. The CDR3, as DNA: TGCAGCTCGGTCACAGGAACAGATACGCAGTATTTT. Protein product: CSSVTGTDTQYF.

Many counts were recorded for this clonotype. The rearrangement uses TRBV6-6 and TRBJ1-4, with a possible D match to TRBD1 (6 bases). Trimming pared 10 bases from V and 6 bases from J, leaving 15 bases between. From germline, CDR1 is MNHNY and CDR2 SVGAGI (reference sequence). The CDR3 is made up of 13 amino acids. The chain's CDR3 is CATRQVLDEKLFF. CDR3 DNA: TGTGCCACTCGACAGGTCCTAGATGAAAAACTGTTTTTT.

This clonotype was observed at least ten times. The V call is TRBV29-1, the J call TRBJ2-7; weak D call: TRBD1 (6 bases). Germline V gene lookup returns CDR1 SQVTM and CDR2 ANQGSEA. V lost 5 bases to trimming and J lost 2 bases, with 13 bases between them. This CDR3 contains 13 residues. DNA of the CDR3: TGCAGCGTTTCACAGGGTATGGCCTACGAGCAGTACTTC. This encodes CSVSQGMAYEQYF.